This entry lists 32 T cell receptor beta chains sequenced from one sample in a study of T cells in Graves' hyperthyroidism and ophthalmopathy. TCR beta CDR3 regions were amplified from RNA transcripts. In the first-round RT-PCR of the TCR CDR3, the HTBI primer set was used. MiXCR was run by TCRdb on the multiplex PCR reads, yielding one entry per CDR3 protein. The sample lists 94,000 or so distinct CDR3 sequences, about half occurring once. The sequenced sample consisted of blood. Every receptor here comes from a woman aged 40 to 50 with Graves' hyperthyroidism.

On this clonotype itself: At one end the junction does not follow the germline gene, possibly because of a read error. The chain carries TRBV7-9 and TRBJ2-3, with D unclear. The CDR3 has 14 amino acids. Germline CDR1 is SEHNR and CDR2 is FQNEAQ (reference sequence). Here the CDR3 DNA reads TGTGCCAGCAGCTTAGAATCCTCCGCAGATACGCAGTACTTT. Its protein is CASSLESSADTQYF.

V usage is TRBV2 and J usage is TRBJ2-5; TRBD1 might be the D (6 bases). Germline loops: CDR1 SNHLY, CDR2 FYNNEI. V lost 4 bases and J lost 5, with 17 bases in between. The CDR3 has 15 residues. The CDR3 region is CASSAGVTEAETQYF. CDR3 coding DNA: TGTGCCAGCAGTGCAGGGGTCACTGAGGCGGAGACCCAGTACTTC.

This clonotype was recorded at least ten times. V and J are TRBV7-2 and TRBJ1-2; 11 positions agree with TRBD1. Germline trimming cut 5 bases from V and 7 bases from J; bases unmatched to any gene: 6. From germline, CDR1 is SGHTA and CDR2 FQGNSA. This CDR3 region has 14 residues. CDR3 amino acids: CASSQGQGAGGYTF. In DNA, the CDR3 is TGTGCCAGCAGCCAAGGACAGGGGGCCGGTGGCTACACCTTC.

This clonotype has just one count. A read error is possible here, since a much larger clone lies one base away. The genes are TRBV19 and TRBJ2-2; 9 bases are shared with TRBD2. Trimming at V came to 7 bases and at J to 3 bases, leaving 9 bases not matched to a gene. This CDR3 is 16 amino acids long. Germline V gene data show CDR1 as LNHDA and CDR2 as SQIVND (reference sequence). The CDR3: CASNLRLAVDTGELFF. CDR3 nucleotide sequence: TGTGCCAGTAATCTTCGACTAGCGGTTGACACCGGGGAGCTGTTTTTT.

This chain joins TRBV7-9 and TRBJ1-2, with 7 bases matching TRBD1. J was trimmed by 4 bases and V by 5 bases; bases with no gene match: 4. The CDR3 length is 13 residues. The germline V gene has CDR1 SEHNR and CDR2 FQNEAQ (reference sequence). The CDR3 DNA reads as TGTGCCAGCAGCCGACAGGGCACCTATGGCTACACCTTC. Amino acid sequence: CASSRQGTYGYTF.

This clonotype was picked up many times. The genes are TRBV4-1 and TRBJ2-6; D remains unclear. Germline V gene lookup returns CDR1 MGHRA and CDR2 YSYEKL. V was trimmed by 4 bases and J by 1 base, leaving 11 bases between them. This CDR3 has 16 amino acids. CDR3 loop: CASSPTTASGANVLTF. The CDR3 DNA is TGCGCCAGCAGCCCCACCACGGCGTCTGGGGCCAACGTCCTGACTTTC.

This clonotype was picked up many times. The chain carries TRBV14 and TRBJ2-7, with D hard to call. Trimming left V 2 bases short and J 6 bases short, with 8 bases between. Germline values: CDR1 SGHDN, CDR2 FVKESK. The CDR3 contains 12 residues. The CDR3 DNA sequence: TGTGCCAGCAGCCAACAGTGGGCCGAGCAGTACTTC. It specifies CASSQQWAEQYF.

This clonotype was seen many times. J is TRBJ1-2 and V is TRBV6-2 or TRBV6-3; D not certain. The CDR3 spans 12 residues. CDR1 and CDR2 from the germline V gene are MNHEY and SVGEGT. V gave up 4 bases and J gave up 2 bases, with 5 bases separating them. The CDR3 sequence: CASSSQNYGYTF. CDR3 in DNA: TGTGCCAGCAGTTCTCAGAACTATGGCTACACCTTC.

The CDR3 region is CASSLGAGEETQYF. The CDR3 coding sequence is TGTGCCAGCAGCTTAGGGGCGGGAGAAGAGACCCAGTACTTC. The V and J genes are TRBV7-8 and TRBJ2-5; 7 bases align to TRBD2. The V segment lost 1 base and the J segment 3 bases; nucleotides outside the gene matches: 2. Germline CDR1 is SGHVS and CDR2 is FQNEAQ. CDR3 size: 14 residues.

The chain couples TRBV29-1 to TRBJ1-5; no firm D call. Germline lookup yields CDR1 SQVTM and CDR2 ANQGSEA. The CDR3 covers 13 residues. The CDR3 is CSHTGYSNQPQHF. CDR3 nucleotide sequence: TGCAGTCACACTGGCTATAGCAATCAGCCCCAGCATTTT.

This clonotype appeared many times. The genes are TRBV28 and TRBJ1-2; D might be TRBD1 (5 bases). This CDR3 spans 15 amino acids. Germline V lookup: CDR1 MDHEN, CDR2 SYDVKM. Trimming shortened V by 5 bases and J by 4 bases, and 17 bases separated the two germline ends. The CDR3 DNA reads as TGTGCCAGCAGTCCCGACCGTGGGACCGGCTATGGCTACACCTTC. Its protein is CASSPDRGTGYGYTF.

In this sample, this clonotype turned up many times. The CDR3 loop is CATSRVVGQGARREPDTQYF. The DNA for the CDR3 is TGTGCCACCAGCAGAGTGGTGGGGCAGGGGGCGCGACGGGAGCCAGATACGCAGTATTTT. The gene calls are TRBV15 and TRBJ2-3; 8 bases are a match to TRBD1. Germline CDR1 LNHNV, CDR2 YYDKDF (reference sequence). V was clipped by 1 base and J by 4 bases; unmatched bases: 19. This CDR3 is 20 amino acids long.

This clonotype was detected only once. The CDR3 region has the DNA TGTGCCGCCCAGACAGGTCTGGAGACCCAGTACTTC. It encodes CAAQTGLETQYF. V gene TRBV19 combines with J gene TRBJ2-5; tentative D call: TRBD1 (6 bases). Germline lookup yields CDR1 LNHDA and CDR2 SQIVND (reference sequence). This CDR3 has 12 residues. The germline V and J ends were trimmed by 11 bases and 5 bases, with 15 bases remaining between them.

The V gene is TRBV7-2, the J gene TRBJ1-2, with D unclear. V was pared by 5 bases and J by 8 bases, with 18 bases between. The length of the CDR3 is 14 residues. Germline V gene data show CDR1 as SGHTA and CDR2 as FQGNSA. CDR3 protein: CASSPPKWGGGYTF. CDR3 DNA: TGTGCCAGCAGCCCTCCCAAGTGGGGAGGGGGCTACACCTTC.

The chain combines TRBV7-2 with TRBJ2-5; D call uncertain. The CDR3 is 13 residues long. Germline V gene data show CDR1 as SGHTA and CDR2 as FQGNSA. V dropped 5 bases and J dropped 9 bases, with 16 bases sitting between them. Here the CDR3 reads CASSPSVGESQYF. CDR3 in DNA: TGTGCCAGCAGCCCGAGCGTGGGCGAGTCCCAGTACTTC.

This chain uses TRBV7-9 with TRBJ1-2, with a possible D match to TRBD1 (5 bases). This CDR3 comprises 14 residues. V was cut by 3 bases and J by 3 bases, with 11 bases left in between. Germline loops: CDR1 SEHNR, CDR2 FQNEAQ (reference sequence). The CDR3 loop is CASSFGAGDYGYTF. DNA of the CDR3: TGTGCCAGCAGCTTCGGGGCCGGGGACTATGGCTACACCTTC.

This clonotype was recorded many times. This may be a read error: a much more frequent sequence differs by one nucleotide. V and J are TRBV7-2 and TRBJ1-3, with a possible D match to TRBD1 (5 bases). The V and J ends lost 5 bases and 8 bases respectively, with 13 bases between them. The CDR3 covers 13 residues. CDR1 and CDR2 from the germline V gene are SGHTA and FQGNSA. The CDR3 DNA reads TGTACCAGCAGCCCGGGACGCGGGTACACCATATATTTT. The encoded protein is CTSSPGRGYTIYF.

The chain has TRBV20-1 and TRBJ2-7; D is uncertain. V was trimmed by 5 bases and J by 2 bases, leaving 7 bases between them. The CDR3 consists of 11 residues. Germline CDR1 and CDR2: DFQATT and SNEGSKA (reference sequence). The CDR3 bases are TGCAGTGCTTTGTCGCCCTACGAGCAGTACTTC. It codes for CSALSPYEQYF.

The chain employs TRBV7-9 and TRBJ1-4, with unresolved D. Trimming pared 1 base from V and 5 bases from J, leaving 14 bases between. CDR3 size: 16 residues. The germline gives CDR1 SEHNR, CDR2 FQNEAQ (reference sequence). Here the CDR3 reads CASSLGSDTRNEKLFF. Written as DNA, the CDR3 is TGTGCCAGCAGCTTAGGCAGCGACACCCGCAATGAAAAACTGTTTTTT. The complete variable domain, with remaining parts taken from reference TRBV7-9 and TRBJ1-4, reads DTGVSQNPRHKITKRGQNVTFRCDPISEHNRLYWYRQTLGQGPEFLTYFQNEAQLEKSRLLSDRFSAERPKGSFSTLEIQRTEQGDSAMYLCASSLGSDTRNEKLFFGSGTQLSVL.

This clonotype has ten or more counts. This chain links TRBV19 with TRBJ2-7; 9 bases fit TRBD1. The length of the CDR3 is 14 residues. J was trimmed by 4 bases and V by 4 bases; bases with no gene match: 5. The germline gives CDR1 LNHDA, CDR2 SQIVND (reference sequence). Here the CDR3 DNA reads TGTGCCAGTAGTACAACAGGGGGCAATTACGAGCAGTACTTC. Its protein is CASSTTGGNYEQYF.

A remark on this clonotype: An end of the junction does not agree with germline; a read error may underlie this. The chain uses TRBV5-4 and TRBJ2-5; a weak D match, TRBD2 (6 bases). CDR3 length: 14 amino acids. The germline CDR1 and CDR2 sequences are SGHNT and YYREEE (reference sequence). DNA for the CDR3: TGTGCCAGCAAACCAACTAGCTACCAAGAGACCCAGTGCTTC. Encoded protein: CASKPTSYQETQCF.

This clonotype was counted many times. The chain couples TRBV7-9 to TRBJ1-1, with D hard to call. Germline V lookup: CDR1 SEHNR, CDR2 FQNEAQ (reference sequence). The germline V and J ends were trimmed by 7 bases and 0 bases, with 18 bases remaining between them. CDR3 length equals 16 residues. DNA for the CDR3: TGTGCCAGCATCAAGAACCGGGCCGCCATGAACACTGAAGCTTTCTTT. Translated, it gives CASIKNRAAMNTEAFF.

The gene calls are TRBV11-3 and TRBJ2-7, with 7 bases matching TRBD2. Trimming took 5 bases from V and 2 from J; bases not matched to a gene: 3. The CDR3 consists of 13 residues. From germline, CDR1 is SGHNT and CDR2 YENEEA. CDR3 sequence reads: CASSLRGTYEQYF. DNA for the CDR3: TGTGCCAGCAGCCTGCGGGGGACCTACGAGCAGTACTTC. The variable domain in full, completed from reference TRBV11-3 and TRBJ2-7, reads EAGVVQSPRYKIIEKKQPVAFWCNPISGHNTLYWYLQNLGQGPELLIRYENEEAVDDSQLPKDRFSAERLKGVDSTLKIQPAELGDSAVYLCASSLRGTYEQYFGPGTRLTVT.

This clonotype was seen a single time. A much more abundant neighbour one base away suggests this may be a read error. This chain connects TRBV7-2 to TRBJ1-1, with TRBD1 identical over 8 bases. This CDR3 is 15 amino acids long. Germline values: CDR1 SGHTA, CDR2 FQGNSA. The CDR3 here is CAGSHLDRAKTVAFF. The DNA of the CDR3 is TGTGCCGGCAGCCACTTGGACAGGGCCAAAACTGTAGCTTTCTTT.

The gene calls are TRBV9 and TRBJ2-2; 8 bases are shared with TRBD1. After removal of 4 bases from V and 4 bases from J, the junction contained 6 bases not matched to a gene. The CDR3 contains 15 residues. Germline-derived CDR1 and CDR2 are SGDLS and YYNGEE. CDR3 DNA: TGTGCCAGCAGCTGGACAGGGTCTGCCACCGGGGAGCTGTTTTTT. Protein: CASSWTGSATGELFF.

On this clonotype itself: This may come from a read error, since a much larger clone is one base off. The CDR3 region has the DNA TGTGCCAGCCCCCGGGGGGGTACCACTGAAGCTTTCTTT. It encodes CASPRGGTTEAFF. The chain joins TRBV12-3 or TRBV12-4 to TRBJ1-1; D might be TRBD1 (5 bases). The V end was cut by 8 bases, the J end by 4 bases, with 14 bases between. This CDR3 has 13 amino acids.

CDR3 nucleotide sequence: TGCAGCGTTGAGCTAGCGGGAGGGTACGAGCAGTACTTC. It specifies CSVELAGGYEQYF. The rearrangement joins TRBV29-1 to TRBJ2-7, with 12 bases fitting TRBD2. Per germline, CDR1 SQVTM and CDR2 ANQGSEA. Trimming at V came to 3 bases and at J to 4 bases, leaving 1 base not matched to a gene. This CDR3 has 13 amino acids.

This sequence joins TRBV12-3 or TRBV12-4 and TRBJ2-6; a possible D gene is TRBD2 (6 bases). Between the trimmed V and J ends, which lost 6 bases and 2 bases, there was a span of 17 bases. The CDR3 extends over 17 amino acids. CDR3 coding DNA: TGTGCCAGCAGGGCGACTGGAGGGAACACTGGGGCCAACGTCCTGACTTTC. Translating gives CASRATGGNTGANVLTF.

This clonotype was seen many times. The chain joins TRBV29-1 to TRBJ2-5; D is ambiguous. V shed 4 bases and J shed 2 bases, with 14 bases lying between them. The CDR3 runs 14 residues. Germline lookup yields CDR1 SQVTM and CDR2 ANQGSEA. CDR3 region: CSVVGRKTQETQYF. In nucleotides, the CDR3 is TGCAGCGTTGTTGGACGAAAAACTCAAGAGACCCAGTACTTC.

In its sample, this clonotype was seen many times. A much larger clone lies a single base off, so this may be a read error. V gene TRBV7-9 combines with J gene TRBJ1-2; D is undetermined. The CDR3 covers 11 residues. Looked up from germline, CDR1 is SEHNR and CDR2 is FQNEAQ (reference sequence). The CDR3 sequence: CASSFGYGCTF. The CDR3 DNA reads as TGTGCCAGCAGCTTTGGCTATGGCTGCACCTTC.

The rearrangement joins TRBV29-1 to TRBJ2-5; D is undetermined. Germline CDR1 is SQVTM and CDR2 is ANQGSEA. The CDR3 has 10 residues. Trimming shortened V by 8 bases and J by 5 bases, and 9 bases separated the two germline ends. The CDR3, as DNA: TGCAGCAGCTTGGGTGAGACCCAGTACTTC. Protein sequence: CSSLGETQYF.

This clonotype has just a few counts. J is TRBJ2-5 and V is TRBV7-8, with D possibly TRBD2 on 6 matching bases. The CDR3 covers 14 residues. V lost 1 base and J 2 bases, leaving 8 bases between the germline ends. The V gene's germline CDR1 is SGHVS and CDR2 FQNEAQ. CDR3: CASSLDGGQETQYF. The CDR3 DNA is TGTGCCAGCAGCTTAGATGGAGGGCAAGAGACCCAGTACTTC.